The text below deals with one T cell receptor beta chain. Its cognate antigen is unknown. The data were obtained in a study of CD8 T cells in Susac syndrome. Study-level points and caveats: The study admitted that it had a relatively small number of individuals in its TCR sequencing and HLA analysis. In TEMRA cells and active patients, CD8+ clonal expansion in Susac reached its peak.

The length of the CDR3 is 16 residues. V dropped 5 bases and J dropped 3; count of bases not matched to a gene: 8. Random hexamers primed reverse transcription of about 0.5 to 1 ug RNA. It was immunoSEQ multiplex PCR that amplified TCR beta CDR3 across 54 Vbeta and 13 Jbeta. One entry per CDR3 protein results from TCRdb running MiXCR on the immunoSEQ multiplex PCR reads. The sample carries around 80,000 distinct CDR3 sequences, over 85% recorded once. Negative isolation was used for CD8+ and CD4+ T cells, and FACS enrichment was applied to TEMRA cells. The rearrangement uses TRBV12-3 or TRBV12-4 and TRBJ1-4; 8 bases match TRBD1. The TCR comes from a human donor with Susac syndrome. The sequenced sample was CD8+ T cells from PBMCs. This chain's CDR3 is CASSPTIRGPNEKLFF. CDR3 in DNA: TGTGCCAGCAGTCCGACGATCAGGGGGCCTAATGAAAAACTGTTTTTT.